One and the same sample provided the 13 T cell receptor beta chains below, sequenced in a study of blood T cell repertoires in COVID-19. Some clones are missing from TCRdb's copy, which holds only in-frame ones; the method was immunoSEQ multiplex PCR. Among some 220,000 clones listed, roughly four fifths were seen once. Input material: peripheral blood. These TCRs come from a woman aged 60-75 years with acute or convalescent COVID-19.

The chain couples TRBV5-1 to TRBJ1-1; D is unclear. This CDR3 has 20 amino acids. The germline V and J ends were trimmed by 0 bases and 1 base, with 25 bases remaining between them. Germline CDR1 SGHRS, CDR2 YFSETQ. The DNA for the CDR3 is TGCGCCAGCAGCTTGGCCCCTTTTTCTGTCGGCGGTGGTAGGAACACTGAAGCTTTCTTT. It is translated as CASSLAPFSVGGGRNTEAFF.

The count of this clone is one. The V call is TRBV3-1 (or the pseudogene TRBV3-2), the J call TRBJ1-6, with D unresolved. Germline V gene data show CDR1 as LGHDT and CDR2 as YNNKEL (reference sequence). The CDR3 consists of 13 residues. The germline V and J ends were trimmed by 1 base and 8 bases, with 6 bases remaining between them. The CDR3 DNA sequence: TGTGCCAGCAGCCAAGTTACGGATTCACCCCTCCACTTT. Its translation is CASSQVTDSPLHF.

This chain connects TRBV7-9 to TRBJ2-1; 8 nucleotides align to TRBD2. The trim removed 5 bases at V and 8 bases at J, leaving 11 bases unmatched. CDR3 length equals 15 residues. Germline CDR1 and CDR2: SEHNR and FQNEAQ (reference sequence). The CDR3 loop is CASSPQSGTRDEQFF. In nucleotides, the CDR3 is TGTGCCAGCAGCCCCCAGTCCGGGACTAGGGATGAGCAGTTCTTC.

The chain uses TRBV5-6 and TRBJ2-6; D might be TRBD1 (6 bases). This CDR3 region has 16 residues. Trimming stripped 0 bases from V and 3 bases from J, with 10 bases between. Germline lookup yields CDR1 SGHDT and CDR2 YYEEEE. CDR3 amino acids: CASSLAGVRGANVLTF. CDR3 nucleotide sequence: TGTGCCAGCAGCTTGGCAGGGGTGCGTGGGGCCAACGTCCTGACTTTC.

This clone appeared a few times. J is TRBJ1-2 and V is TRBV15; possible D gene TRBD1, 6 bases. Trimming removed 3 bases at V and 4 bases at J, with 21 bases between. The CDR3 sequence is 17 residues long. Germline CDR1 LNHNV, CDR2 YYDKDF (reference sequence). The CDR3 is CATSSRDTPRGVYGYTF. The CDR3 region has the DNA TGTGCCACCAGCAGCCGGGACACACCAAGAGGAGTCTATGGCTACACCTTC.

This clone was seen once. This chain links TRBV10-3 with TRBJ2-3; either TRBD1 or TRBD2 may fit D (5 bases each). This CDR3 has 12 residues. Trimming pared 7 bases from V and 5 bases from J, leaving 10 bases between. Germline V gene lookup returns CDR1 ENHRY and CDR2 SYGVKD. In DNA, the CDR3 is TGTGCCATCACTGACAGCGGAGATACGCAGTATTTT. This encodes CAITDSGDTQYF.

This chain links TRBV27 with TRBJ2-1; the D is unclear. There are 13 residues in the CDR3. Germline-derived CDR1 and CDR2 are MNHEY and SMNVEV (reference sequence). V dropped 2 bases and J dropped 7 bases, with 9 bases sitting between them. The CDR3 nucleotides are TGTGCCAGCAGTTTAAAGTTGGAGAATGAGCAGTTCTTC. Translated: CASSLKLENEQFF.

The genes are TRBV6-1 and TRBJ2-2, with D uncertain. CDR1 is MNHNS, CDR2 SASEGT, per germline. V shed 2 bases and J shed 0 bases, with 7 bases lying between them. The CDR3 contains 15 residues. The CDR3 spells CASSERTANTGELFF. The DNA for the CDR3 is TGTGCCAGCAGTGAAAGAACAGCGAACACCGGGGAGCTGTTTTTT.

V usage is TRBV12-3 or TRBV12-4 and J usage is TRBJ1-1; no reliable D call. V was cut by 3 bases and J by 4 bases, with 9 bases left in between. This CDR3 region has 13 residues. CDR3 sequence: CASSFGQLTEAFF. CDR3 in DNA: TGTGCCAGCAGTTTTGGGCAGCTCACTGAAGCTTTCTTT.

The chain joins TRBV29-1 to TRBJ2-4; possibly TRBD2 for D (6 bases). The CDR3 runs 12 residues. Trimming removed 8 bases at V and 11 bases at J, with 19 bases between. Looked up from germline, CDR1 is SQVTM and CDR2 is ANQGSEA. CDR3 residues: CSTRESSGVQYF. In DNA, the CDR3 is TGCAGCACCCGTGAATCCTCGGGGGTTCAGTACTTC. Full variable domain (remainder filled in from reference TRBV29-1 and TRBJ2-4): SAVISQKPSRDICQRGTSLTIQCQVDSQVTMMFWYRQQPGQSLTLIATANQGSEATYESGFVIDKFPISRPNLTFSTLTVSNMSPEDSSIYLCSTRESSGVQYFGAGTRLSVL.

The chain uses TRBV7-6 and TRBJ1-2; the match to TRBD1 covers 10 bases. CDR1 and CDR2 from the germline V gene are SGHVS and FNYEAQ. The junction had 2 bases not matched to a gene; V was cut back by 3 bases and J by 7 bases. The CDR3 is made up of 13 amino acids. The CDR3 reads CASSFGTGAGYTF. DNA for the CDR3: TGTGCCAGCAGCTTTGGGACAGGGGCTGGCTACACCTTC.

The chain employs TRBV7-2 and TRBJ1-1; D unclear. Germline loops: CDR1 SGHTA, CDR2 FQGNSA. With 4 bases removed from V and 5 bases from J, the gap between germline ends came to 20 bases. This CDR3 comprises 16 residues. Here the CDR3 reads CASSYHLAGMGTEAFF. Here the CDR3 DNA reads TGTGCCAGCAGCTACCACTTGGCGGGAATGGGTACTGAAGCTTTCTTT.

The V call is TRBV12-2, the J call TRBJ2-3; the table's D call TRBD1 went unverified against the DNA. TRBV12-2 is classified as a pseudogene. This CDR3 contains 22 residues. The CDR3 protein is CASRFLIEKDRGKWKNTDTQYF. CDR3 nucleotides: TGTGCAAGTCGCTTTCTTATTGAAAAGGACAGGGGCAAGTGGAAAAACACAGATACGCAGTATTTT.